The subject of this entry is one T cell receptor beta chain. No antigen is known for it. Noted treatment: oral pan-JAK inhibitor, 5-10 mg twice daily. Lesional scalp tissue (obtained by punch biopsy) and peripheral blood were collected from alopecia areata patients. The sample is drawn from a study of CD8+ T cells in alopecia areata. General study results and limits: Normal scalp had lower clonality than lesional scalp, with alopecia totalis/universalis lesions showing this most strongly. Patients showed less clear TCR sequence sharing than mice, possibly partly because of HLA diversity.

Sequencing templates came from extracted RNA that was reverse transcribed into cDNA. Only in-frame clones appear in the TCRdb table, and some are missing; sequencing was by immunoSEQ multiplex PCR. Here the sample spans 270,000 or so clones, over 45% being singletons. The CDR3 is made up of 13 amino acids. The V and J ends lost 8 bases and 0 bases, in that order; junction bases with no gene match: 2. The germline V gene has CDR1 GTSNPN and CDR2 SVGIG (reference sequence). The chain links TRBV30 to TRBJ1-1, with 11 bases that match TRBD1. This specimen was CD4+ T cells sorted from blood, taken at week 24, from a patient treated with tofacitinib. The TCR was taken from a human donor with alopecia areata. CDR3 region: CAGDRGMNTEAFF. CDR3 bases: TGTGCCGGGGACAGGGGGATGAACACTGAAGCTTTCTTT.